This is a list of T cell receptor beta chains from one sample in a study of early stage breast cancer tumors. The data were produced by immunoSEQ multiplex PCR, yet TCRdb's version contains in-frame clones alone and is incomplete. The data show tens of thousands of clones, with almost 75% seen just once and approximately 4.6% held by the top ten. The specimen sequenced was blood. The source of these receptors is a person in their 40s with breast cancer. Both conserved end residues are part of each CDR3. Fields, in order: J gene, D gene, V gene, clone size, CDR3 protein, CDR3 DNA. D genes are given only for firm matches. For some rows the clone size is stated as once, few or many, or as a class when expanded; others skip it.

J: TRBJ1-1
D: NA
V: TRBV5-5
size: NA
CDR3: CASSLGEWVNTEAFF
DNA: TGTGCCAGCAGCTTAGGGGAGTGGGTGAACACTGAAGCTTTCTTT

J: TRBJ1-1
D: NA
V: TRBV29-1
size: NA
CDR3: CSVTLVVDTEAFF
DNA: TGCAGCGTTACACTGGTCGTGGACACTGAAGCTTTCTTT

J: TRBJ1-4
D: NA
V: TRBV6-5
size: NA
CDR3: CASRRDTTNEKLFF
DNA: TGTGCCAGCAGGAGGGACACGACTAATGAAAAACTGTTTTTT

J: TRBJ1-3
D: NA
V: TRBV11-1
size: few
CDR3: CASSKNPGTHAGNTIYF
DNA: TGTGCCAGCAGCAAAAATCCCGGGACACACGCTGGAAACACCATATATTTT

J: TRBJ2-7
D: NA
V: TRBV7-8
size: NA
CDR3: CASSLERGREQYF
DNA: TGTGCCAGCAGCTTAGAGAGGGGGAGGGAGCAGTACTTC

J: TRBJ2-1
D: NA
V: TRBV11-2
size: NA
CDR3: CASSLVTFHNEQFF
DNA: TGTGCCAGCAGCTTAGTCACCTTCCACAATGAGCAGTTCTTC

J: TRBJ2-7
D: NA
V: TRBV5-1
size: NA
CDR3: CASSLGASAIEQYF
DNA: TGCGCCAGCAGCTTGGGTGCGAGTGCTATAGAGCAGTACTTC

J: TRBJ2-5
D: NA
V: TRBV25-1
size: NA
CDR3: CASSEGEATWGETQYF
DNA: TGTGCCAGCAGTGAGGGCGAGGCGACTTGGGGAGAGACCCAGTACTTC

J: TRBJ2-1
D: TRBD1
V: TRBV7-9
size: NA
CDR3: CASKDRVKRGYNEQFF
DNA: TGTGCCAGCAAAGACAGGGTGAAACGGGGTTACAATGAGCAGTTCTTC

J: TRBJ2-1
D: NA
V: TRBV19
size: NA
CDR3: CASSIGAGGYNEQFF
DNA: TGTGCCAGTAGTATAGGGGCAGGGGGGTACAATGAGCAGTTCTTC

J: TRBJ1-2
D: NA
V: TRBV19
size: few
CDR3: CASWGNGRYTF
DNA: TGTGCCAGTTGGGGTAACGGGCGCTACACCTTC

J: TRBJ2-1
D: NA
V: TRBV4-3
size: NA
CDR3: CASSQDRLADSYNEQFF
DNA: TGCGCCAGCAGCCAAGATCGCCTAGCCGACTCCTACAATGAGCAGTTCTTC

J: TRBJ1-3
D: NA
V: TRBV2
size: NA
CDR3: CASSEGQTSGNTIYF
DNA: TGTGCCAGCAGTGAGGGGCAGACCTCTGGAAACACCATATATTTT

J: TRBJ1-1
D: NA
V: TRBV7-9
size: NA
CDR3: CASSFGHGFTEAFF
DNA: TGTGCCAGCAGCTTTGGACACGGGTTCACTGAAGCTTTCTTT

J: TRBJ1-1
D: NA
V: TRBV19
size: NA
CDR3: CASTPGVGTEAFF
DNA: TGTGCCAGTACCCCAGGGGTTGGCACTGAAGCTTTCTTT

J: TRBJ2-5
D: NA
V: TRBV6-1
size: NA
CDR3: CASSDPPEGQYF
DNA: TGTGCCAGCAGTGACCCCCCAGAGGGCCAGTACTTC

J: TRBJ1-2
D: NA
V: TRBV9
size: NA
CDR3: CASSNLANYGYTF
DNA: TGTGCCAGCAGCAACCTGGCTAACTATGGCTACACCTTC

J: TRBJ2-1
D: TRBD2
V: TRBV9
size: few
CDR3: CASSTRTSGTSHEQFF
DNA: TGTGCCAGCAGCACTCGGACTAGCGGGACGAGTCATGAGCAGTTCTTC

J: TRBJ2-2
D: NA
V: TRBV28
size: NA
CDR3: CASSSSGPYTGELFF
DNA: TGTGCCAGCAGTTCAAGCGGGCCCTACACCGGGGAGCTGTTTTTT

J: TRBJ2-7
D: NA
V: TRBV6-1
size: NA
CDR3: CASSERVYTYEQYF
DNA: TGTGCCAGCAGTGAACGGGTGTATACCTACGAGCAGTACTTC

J: TRBJ2-7
D: TRBD2
V: TRBV7-9
size: NA
CDR3: CASSLGLAGGTYEQYF
DNA: TGTGCCAGCAGCCTTGGACTAGCGGGGGGTACCTACGAGCAGTACTTC

J: TRBJ2-2
D: TRBD1
V: TRBV10-3
size: NA
CDR3: CASTGVTGELFF
DNA: TGTGCCTCAACAGGGGTTACCGGGGAGCTGTTTTTT

J: TRBJ2-7
D: TRBD2
V: TRBV18
size: NA
CDR3: CASSPGTSGRGSYEQYF
DNA: TGTGCCAGCTCACCAGGGACTAGCGGGAGGGGGTCCTACGAGCAGTACTTC

J: TRBJ2-1
D: TRBD2
V: TRBV4-2
size: NA
CDR3: CASSPVLAGNNEQFF
DNA: TGTGCCAGCAGCCCCGTACTAGCGGGAAACAATGAGCAGTTCTTC

J: TRBJ1-5
D: NA
V: TRBV9
size: NA
CDR3: CASSVGGQSNQPQHF
DNA: TGTGCCAGCAGCGTAGGAGGACAGTCCAATCAGCCCCAGCATTTT

J: TRBJ1-4
D: NA
V: TRBV6-5
size: NA
CDR3: CASSLRQVNEKLFF
DNA: TGTGCCAGCAGCCTTCGACAGGTTAATGAAAAACTGTTTTTT

J: TRBJ2-2
D: NA
V: TRBV6-1
size: NA
CDR3: CASAWDSNTGELFF
DNA: TGTGCCAGCGCCTGGGATTCGAACACCGGGGAGCTGTTTTTT

J: TRBJ1-2
D: TRBD1
V: TRBV29-1
size: NA
CDR3: CSYRDRNNYGYTF
DNA: TGCAGCTACCGGGACAGGAATAACTATGGCTACACCTTC

J: TRBJ2-5
D: TRBD1
V: TRBV5-8
size: NA
CDR3: CASSLGDRGIETQYF
DNA: TGTGCCAGCAGCCTCGGGGACAGGGGGATTGAGACCCAGTACTTC

J: TRBJ2-5
D: NA
V: TRBV10-3
size: NA
CDR3: CAISEPLQGFGETQYF
DNA: TGTGCCATCAGTGAGCCTTTACAAGGTTTTGGAGAGACCCAGTACTTC

J: TRBJ2-1
D: TRBD2
V: TRBV7-9
size: once
CDR3: CASSSELAGEANEQFF
DNA: TGTGCCAGCAGCTCCGAACTAGCGGGAGAAGCAAATGAGCAGTTCTTC

J: TRBJ1-1
D: NA
V: TRBV15
size: NA
CDR3: CATSRPQGYTEAFF
DNA: TGTGCCACCAGCAGACCACAGGGATACACTGAAGCTTTCTTT

J: TRBJ1-4
D: NA
V: TRBV4-1
size: NA
CDR3: CASSQGWRGSNEKLFF
DNA: TGCGCCAGCAGCCAGGGCTGGAGAGGGTCTAATGAAAAACTGTTTTTT

J: TRBJ1-2
D: NA
V: TRBV25-1
size: few
CDR3: CASSEGHGTYGYTF
DNA: TGTGCCAGCAGTGAAGGGCACGGTACCTATGGCTACACCTTC

J: TRBJ2-2
D: TRBD1
V: TRBV18
size: NA
CDR3: CASSPPGQGDTGELFF
DNA: TGTGCCAGCTCACCACCGGGACAGGGGGACACCGGGGAGCTGTTTTTT

J: TRBJ2-7
D: TRBD2
V: TRBV7-2
size: once
CDR3: CASSLGGTGGYEQYF
DNA: TGTGCCAGCAGCTTAGGTGGAACGGGAGGGTACGAGCAGTACTTC

J: TRBJ2-7
D: NA
V: TRBV5-5
size: NA
CDR3: CASSLVIRHSNYEQYF
DNA: TGTGCCAGCAGCTTGGTTATCAGGCATTCTAACTACGAGCAGTACTTC

J: TRBJ2-1
D: NA
V: TRBV19
size: once
CDR3: CASSKEGLAYNEQFF
DNA: TGTGCCAGTAGTAAAGAGGGGCTAGCTTACAATGAGCAGTTCTTC

J: TRBJ2-6
D: NA
V: TRBV19
size: once
CDR3: CASSRQGGSGANVLTF
DNA: TGTGCCAGTAGTCGACAGGGAGGCTCTGGGGCCAACGTCCTGACTTTC

J: TRBJ2-7
D: TRBD1
V: TRBV28
size: NA
CDR3: CASSQQGSGGEQYF
DNA: TGTGCCAGCAGTCAACAGGGGTCAGGAGGCGAGCAGTACTTC

J: TRBJ2-7
D: NA
V: TRBV25-1
size: few
CDR3: CASSEGGDSGSTSF
DNA: TGTGCCAGCAGTGAGGGGGGTGATAGCGGTTCTACGAGCTTC

J: TRBJ2-7
D: TRBD2
V: TRBV10-3
size: NA
CDR3: CAISRTSESKEQYF
DNA: TGTGCCATCAGTAGGACTAGCGAGAGTAAGGAGCAGTACTTC

J: TRBJ2-7
D: TRBD2
V: TRBV5-1
size: NA
CDR3: CASSFASGRYEQYF
DNA: TGCGCCAGCAGCTTTGCTAGCGGGAGATACGAGCAGTACTTC

J: TRBJ2-1
D: NA
V: TRBV28
size: NA
CDR3: CASSFRLENEQFF
DNA: TGTGCCAGCAGTTTCCGCCTAGAGAATGAGCAGTTCTTC